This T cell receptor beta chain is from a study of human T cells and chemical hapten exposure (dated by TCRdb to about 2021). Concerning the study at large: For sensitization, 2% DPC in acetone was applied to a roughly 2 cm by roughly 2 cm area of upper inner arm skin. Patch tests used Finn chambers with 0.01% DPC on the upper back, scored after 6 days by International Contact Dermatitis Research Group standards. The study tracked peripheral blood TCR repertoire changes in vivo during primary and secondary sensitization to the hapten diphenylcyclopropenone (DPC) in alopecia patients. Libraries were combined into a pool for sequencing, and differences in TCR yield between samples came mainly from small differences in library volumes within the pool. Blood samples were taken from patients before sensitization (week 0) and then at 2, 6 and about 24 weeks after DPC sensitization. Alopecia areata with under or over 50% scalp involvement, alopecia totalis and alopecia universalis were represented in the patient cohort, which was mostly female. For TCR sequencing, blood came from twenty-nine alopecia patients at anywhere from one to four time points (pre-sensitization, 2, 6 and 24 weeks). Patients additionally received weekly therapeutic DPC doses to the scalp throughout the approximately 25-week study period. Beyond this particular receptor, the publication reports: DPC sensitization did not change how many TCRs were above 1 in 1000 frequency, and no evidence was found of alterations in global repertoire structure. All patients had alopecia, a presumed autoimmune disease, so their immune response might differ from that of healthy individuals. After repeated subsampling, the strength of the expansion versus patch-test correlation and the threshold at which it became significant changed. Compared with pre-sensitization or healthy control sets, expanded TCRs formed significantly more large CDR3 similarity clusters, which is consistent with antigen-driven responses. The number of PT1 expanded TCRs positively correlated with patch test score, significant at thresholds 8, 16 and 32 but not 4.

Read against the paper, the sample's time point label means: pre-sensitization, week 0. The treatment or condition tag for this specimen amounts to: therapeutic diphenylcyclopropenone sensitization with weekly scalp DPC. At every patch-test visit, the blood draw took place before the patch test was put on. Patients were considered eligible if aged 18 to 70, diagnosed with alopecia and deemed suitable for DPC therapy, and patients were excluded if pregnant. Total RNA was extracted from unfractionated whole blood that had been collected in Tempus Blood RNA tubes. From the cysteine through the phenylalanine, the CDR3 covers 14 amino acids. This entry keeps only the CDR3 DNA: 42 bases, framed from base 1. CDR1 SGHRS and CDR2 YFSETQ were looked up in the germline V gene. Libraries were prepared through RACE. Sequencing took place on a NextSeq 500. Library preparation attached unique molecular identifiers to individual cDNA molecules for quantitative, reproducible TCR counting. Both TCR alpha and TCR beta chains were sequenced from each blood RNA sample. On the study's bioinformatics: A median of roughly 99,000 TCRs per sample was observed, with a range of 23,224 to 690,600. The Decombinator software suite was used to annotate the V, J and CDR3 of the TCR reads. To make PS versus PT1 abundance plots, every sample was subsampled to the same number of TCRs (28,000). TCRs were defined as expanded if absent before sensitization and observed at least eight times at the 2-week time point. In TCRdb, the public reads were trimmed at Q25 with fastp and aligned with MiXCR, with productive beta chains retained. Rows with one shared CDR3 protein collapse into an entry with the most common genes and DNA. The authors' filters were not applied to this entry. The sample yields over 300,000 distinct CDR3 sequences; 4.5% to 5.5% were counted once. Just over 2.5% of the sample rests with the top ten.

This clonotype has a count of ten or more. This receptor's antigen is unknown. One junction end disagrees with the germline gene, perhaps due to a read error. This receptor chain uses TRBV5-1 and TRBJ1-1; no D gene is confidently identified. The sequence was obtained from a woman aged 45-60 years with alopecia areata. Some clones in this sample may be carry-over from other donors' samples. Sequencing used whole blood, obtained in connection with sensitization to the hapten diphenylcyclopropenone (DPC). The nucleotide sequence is TGTGCCAGCAGTTTAGCGGGAATGAACACTGAAGCTTTCTTT. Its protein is CASSLAGMNTEAFF.